The sequence of this TCR beta chain was determined in a study of CD8 T cells in Susac syndrome. Germline values: CDR1 MNHEY, CDR2 SVGAGI. This CDR3 comprises 14 residues. Deletions cut 8 bases from V and 0 bases from J, with 11 bases between. Notes on the study in general: As the study acknowledged, the number of individuals in its TCR sequencing and HLA analysis was relatively small.

Sequencing of TCR beta was carried out in blood CD8+ and CD4+ T cells. TEMRA cells were enriched by FACS, and CD4+ and CD8+ T cells were negatively isolated. A remark on this clonotype: As yet, its antigen is unknown.

The authors reverse transcribed roughly 0.5 to 1 ug RNA with random hexamers. immunoSEQ multiplex PCR amplified TCR beta CDR3 across 54 Vbeta, 13 Jbeta. Via MiXCR, TCRdb re-called the immunoSEQ multiplex PCR reads, giving one row per CDR3 protein. The sample has around 160,000 distinct CDR3 sequences, 94% seen once; the top ten hold 0.08% to 0.095%. This clonotype was obtained from a human donor with multiple sclerosis. This chain links TRBV6-5 with TRBJ2-1, with D perhaps TRBD2 (7 bases). The sample consisted of CD4+ T cells from PBMCs. The DNA for the CDR3 is TGTGCCAGCCGGGGGGCGGGCTCCTACAATGAGCAGTTCTTC. As protein: CASRGAGSYNEQFF.